This T cell receptor (beta chain) was documented in a study of response to subunit inactivated influenza vaccine. Regarding the study as a whole: A suggestion made by the authors is that each seasonal influenza vaccination recruits few new T cells.

V lost 1 base, J lost 3 bases, and 16 bases lay in between. This CDR3 region has 16 residues. Germline CDR1 SGHTA, CDR2 FQGNSA. In TCRdb, the RT-PCR reads were re-called with MiXCR into one record per CDR3 protein. This sample has hundreds of thousands of distinct CDR3 sequences, with roughly 12% found just once. A note on this clonotype: The target antigen is unknown.

This rearrangement joins TRBV7-2 to TRBJ2-7; no reliable D call. This sequence originates from a man in his fifties or sixties who received an inactivated influenza vaccine. Sequenced here: PBMCs from blood, sampled on the day of vaccination. The DNA of the CDR3 is TGTGCCAGCAGCTTAGAGAGGTCGTTGGATTTCTACGAGCAGTACTTC. It translates to CASSLERSLDFYEQYF.